One sample yielded the 17 T cell receptor beta chains listed below, sequenced in a study of T cells in Graves' hyperthyroidism and ophthalmopathy. What was amplified from RNA transcripts were TCR beta CDR3 regions. The primer set for the first-round RT-PCR of the TCR CDR3 was HTBI. One entry per CDR3 protein results from TCRdb running MiXCR on the multiplex PCR reads. The table has approximately 520,000 distinct CDR3 sequences, around 20% seen once. Sequencing was performed on blood. Every receptor here comes from a man aged 18 to 29 with Graves' hyperthyroidism.

The chain couples TRBV29-1 to TRBJ2-5; the match to TRBD1 covers 11 bases. Germline CDR1 SQVTM, CDR2 ANQGSEA. The junction had 8 bases not matched to a gene; V was cut back by 6 bases and J by 8 bases. The CDR3 has 13 amino acids. CDR3 sequence (DNA): TGCAGCGTATCGTCCGGACAGGGGGCCACCCAGTACTTC. Translated: CSVSSGQGATQYF.

This clonotype was seen ten or more times. The V call is TRBV28, the J call TRBJ1-2, with 8 bases lining up with TRBD1. The germline gives CDR1 MDHEN, CDR2 SYDVKM. The CDR3 covers 14 residues. V was clipped by 5 bases and J by 4 bases; unmatched bases: 6. The CDR3 region is CASSLPGTGYGYTF. The CDR3 DNA reads TGTGCCAGCAGTCTCCCCGGGACAGGCTATGGCTACACCTTC.

In its sample, this clonotype was seen a few times. V and J are TRBV2 and TRBJ2-2, with D unclear. From germline, CDR1 is SNHLY and CDR2 FYNNEI. Trimming took off 5 bases at V and 4 bases at J, with 11 bases between the two ends. The CDR3 is made up of 14 amino acids. CDR3 residues: CASSSLDITGELFF. DNA for the CDR3: TGTGCCAGCAGTTCCTTAGACATCACCGGGGAGCTGTTTTTT.

At least ten counts were recorded for this clonotype. This chain connects TRBV29-1 to TRBJ1-1; D call uncertain. Trimming pared 2 bases from V and 8 bases from J, leaving 15 bases between. Looked up from germline, CDR1 is SQVTM and CDR2 is ANQGSEA. This CDR3 region has 13 residues. DNA of the CDR3: TGCAGCGTTGAACCGGGGTCGACTTTAGAAGCTTTCTTT. Residues: CSVEPGSTLEAFF.

This clonotype was recorded a few times. This chain connects TRBV12-3 or TRBV12-4 to TRBJ2-7; weak D call: TRBD2 (5 bases). This CDR3 region has 13 residues. Trimming shortened V by 3 bases and J by 7 bases, and 13 bases separated the two germline ends. CDR3 DNA: TGTGCCAGCAGTTTTGGCAGGCCGGGGGAGCAGTACTTC. The encoded protein is CASSFGRPGEQYF.

This chain joins TRBV27 and TRBJ1-2; D possibly corresponds to TRBD1 (6 bases). V was pared by 5 bases and J by 2 bases, with 12 bases between. The CDR3 runs to 14 residues. CDR1 and CDR2 (germline): MNHEY, SMNVEV (reference sequence). CDR3 nucleotides: TGTGCCAGCAGTCCATACAGGGCCAACTATGGCTACACCTTC. Encoded protein: CASSPYRANYGYTF.

This clonotype showed up many times. The chain recombines TRBV19 with TRBJ1-1, with D possibly matching TRBD1 (5 bases). This CDR3 is 16 amino acids long. The V gene lost 7 bases and the J gene lost 1 base, with 19 bases spanning the gap. Germline lookup yields CDR1 LNHDA and CDR2 SQIVND (reference sequence). In nucleotides, the CDR3 is TGTGCCAGTACCCCAGGCGGGGGTGGAAAGAACACTGAAGCTTTCTTT. Residues: CASTPGGGGKNTEAFF.

Many counts were recorded for this clonotype. The chain has TRBV12-3 or TRBV12-4 and TRBJ1-6, with a tentative D call TRBD1 (5 bases). V lost 5 bases to trimming and J lost 8 bases, with 13 bases between them. This CDR3 comprises 14 residues. The DNA for the CDR3 is TGTGCCAGCAGTGAGAAGCCGGGGGATTCACCCCTCCACTTT. Translating it yields CASSEKPGDSPLHF.

At least ten counts were recorded for this clonotype. The chain couples TRBV6-2 or TRBV6-3 to TRBJ2-2; no firm D call. The CDR3 is made up of 14 amino acids. Germline CDR1 and CDR2: MNHEY and SVGEGT. V was cut by 6 bases and J by 3 bases, with 11 bases left in between. Here the CDR3 reads CASRADTYTGELFF. The CDR3 DNA sequence: TGTGCCAGCAGAGCAGACACCTACACCGGGGAGCTGTTTTTT.

This clonotype was seen repeatedly, ten times or more. The chain recombines TRBV30 with TRBJ1-2; 10 bases line up with TRBD1. Trimming removed 4 bases from V and 5 bases from J; junction bases left unmatched: 4. CDR1 is GTSNPN and CDR2 is SVGIG in the germline V gene (reference sequence). The CDR3 extends over 13 amino acids. Here the CDR3 DNA reads TGTGCCTGGACCAGGGACAGGGGATATGGCTACACCTTC. It translates to CAWTRDRGYGYTF.

With respect to this clonotype: A much larger clone lies a single base off, so this may be a read error. The chain recombines TRBV27 with TRBJ1-5, with D unresolved. CDR1 MNHEY and CDR2 SMNVEV come from the germline V gene (reference sequence). The CDR3 loop spans 13 amino acids. The CDR3 nucleotides are TGTGCCAGCTGTTTCATGTTCAATCAGCCCCAGCATTTT. It specifies CASCFMFNQPQHF.

The count of this clonotype is one. A much larger clone sits a single nucleotide away, making a read error possible. The chain has TRBV27 and TRBJ1-2; perhaps TRBD1 as D (5 bases). CDR3 length equals 14 residues. With 4 bases removed from V and 5 bases from J, the gap between germline ends came to 14 bases. Germline loops: CDR1 MNHEY, CDR2 SMNVEV (reference sequence). CDR3 coding DNA: TGTGCCAGCAGTTATACAGGATTCTGGTATGGCTACACCTTC. The encoded protein is CASSYTGFWYGYTF.

This clonotype was seen at least ten times. This CDR3 is CASTDGTSGGHWETQYF. CDR3 nucleotides: TGTGCCAGCACCGACGGGACTAGCGGGGGCCACTGGGAGACCCAGTACTTC. The chain carries TRBV12-3 or TRBV12-4 and TRBJ2-5; TRBD2 agrees at 14 bases. The length of the CDR3 is 17 residues. V was pared by 7 bases and J by 5 bases, with 12 bases of the junction left unmatched.

The chain is built from TRBV11-2 and TRBJ2-7; possible D gene TRBD2, 5 bases. Germline assignment: CDR1 SGHAT and CDR2 FQNNGV. The CDR3 consists of 13 residues. Trimming shortened V by 5 bases and J by 5 bases, and 13 bases separated the two germline ends. In DNA, the CDR3 is TGTGCCAGCAGCCCCCCCGACTACCACGAGCAGTACTTC. This translates into CASSPPDYHEQYF. The full variable domain, in which reference TRBV11-2 and TRBJ2-7 provide the parts outside the CDR3, is EAGVAQSPRYKIIEKRQSVAFWCNPISGHATLYWYQQILGQGPKLLIQFQNNGVVDDSQLPKDRFSAERLKGVDSTLKIQPAKLEDSAVYLCASSPPDYHEQYFGPGTRLTVT.

At least ten counts were recorded for this clonotype. This chain connects TRBV6-1 to TRBJ1-5; TRBD1 is a possible D gene (6 bases). This CDR3 is 15 amino acids long. Germline loops: CDR1 MNHNS, CDR2 SASEGT. Trimming cost V 6 bases and J 8 bases, with 20 bases left between them. As DNA, the CDR3 is TGTGCCAGCAGCGAGGGACACAGGATCTTTGAGCCCCAGCATTTT. Translated: CASSEGHRIFEPQHF.

This clonotype was recorded many times. The gene calls are TRBV12-3 or TRBV12-4 and TRBJ2-5; D tentatively fits TRBD1 or TRBD2 (5 bases each). Trimming pared 6 bases from V and 2 bases from J, leaving 19 bases between. The CDR3 is 16 amino acids. The CDR3 is CASSLRNFWGQETQYF. CDR3 DNA sequence: TGTGCCAGCAGCCTCCGTAATTTCTGGGGGCAAGAGACCCAGTACTTC.

This clonotype was detected many times. The V call is TRBV28, the J call TRBJ1-5; D is possibly TRBD1 (5 bases). The CDR3 has 13 amino acids. Trimming pared 5 bases from V and 6 bases from J, leaving 11 bases between. From germline, CDR1 is MDHEN and CDR2 SYDVKM. The CDR3 DNA is TGTGCCAGCAGTACGCAGGGATTTCAGCCCCAGCATTTT. It codes for CASSTQGFQPQHF.